What follows are 10 T cell receptor beta chains derived from one specimen sequenced in a study of cytomegalovirus exposure and HLA in healthy donors. The primer mix had 60 Vbeta and 13 Jbeta primers. Libraries were prepared by immunoSEQ multiplex PCR; TCRdb keeps only in-frame clonotypes and omits some of them. The sample yields around 160,000 clones, about three quarters seen once. The specimen sequenced was PBMCs. The origin of the receptors is a man aged 50 to 60 in good health and CMV-seropositive.

The rearrangement joins TRBV18 to TRBJ2-2, with TRBD2 matching 7 bases. This CDR3 spans 14 amino acids. The ends lost 6 bases at V and 7 bases at J; junction bases unmatched: 8. CDR1 and CDR2 (germline): KGHSH, LQKENI. This CDR3 is CASSEERGGGELFF. CDR3 nucleotides: TGTGCCAGCTCTGAGGAGCGGGGCGGCGGGGAGCTGTTTTTT.

V usage is TRBV27 and J usage is TRBJ2-5; TRBD2 might be the D (7 bases). CDR3 length equals 17 residues. Germline CDR1 and CDR2: MNHEY and SMNVEV (reference sequence). Between the trimmed V and J ends, which lost 7 bases and 4 bases, there was a span of 25 bases. The CDR3, as DNA: TGTGCCAGCACCCCAGGGCGCGGGGGCAAGGATCGAGAGACCCAGTACTTC. Translated: CASTPGRGGKDRETQYF.

This clone has more than one count but fewer than ten. V gene TRBV11-2 combines with J gene TRBJ1-3; D uncertain. V lost 1 base and J 2 bases, leaving 9 bases between the germline ends. Germline loops: CDR1 SGHAT, CDR2 FQNNGV. This CDR3 has 15 residues. In DNA, the CDR3 is TGTGCCAGCAGCTTAGCGTCTCCTCCTGGAAACACCATATATTTT. It yields the protein CASSLASPPGNTIYF.

This clone showed up just a few times. The chain couples TRBV7-8 to TRBJ2-7, with D maybe TRBD2 (6 bases). From germline, CDR1 is SGHVS and CDR2 FQNEAQ. Trimming stripped 5 bases from V and 4 bases from J, with 12 bases between. The CDR3 covers 13 residues. DNA for the CDR3: TGTGCCAGCAGCCAGGGACTCGAATACGAGCAGTACTTC. Translated, it gives CASSQGLEYEQYF.

This clone came up once. Other DNA sequences of this sample code for an identical CDR3. V gene TRBV5-1 combines with J gene TRBJ2-1, with 7 positions matching TRBD1. Germline V CDR1 and CDR2: SGHRS, YFSETQ. With 5 bases clipped from V and 0 bases from J, the junction kept 8 bases outside the gene matches. This CDR3 comprises 16 residues. The CDR3 DNA follows: TGCGCCAGCAGTGCAGGGGGTACGAGCTCCTACAATGAGCAGTTCTTC. Residues: CASSAGGTSSYNEQFF.

The sample holds one count of this clone. The V gene is TRBV27, the J gene TRBJ2-1, with 7 bases matching TRBD2. CDR1 MNHEY and CDR2 SMNVEV come from the germline V gene (reference sequence). The CDR3 runs to 16 residues. With V trimmed by 3 bases and J by 8 bases, 13 bases remained unmatched. The CDR3 region is CASSFSGEGKLYEQFF. The CDR3 DNA follows: TGTGCCAGCAGTTTTAGTGGGGAGGGTAAATTATATGAGCAGTTCTTC.

The genes are TRBV9 and TRBJ2-1; 9 bases are shared with TRBD2. The CDR3 sequence is 16 residues long. The V segment lost 4 bases and the J segment 9 bases; nucleotides outside the gene matches: 14. Per the germline V gene, CDR1 is SGDLS and CDR2 is YYNGEE. CDR3 sequence (DNA): TGTGCCAGCAGCCCCGGCGTGGCGGGGGGGGTCTTTGAGCAGTTCTTC. Translating it yields CASSPGVAGGVFEQFF.

The gene calls are TRBV11-2 and TRBJ1-5; TRBD1 aligns across 10 bases. Germline CDR1 reads SGHAT; CDR2 reads FQNNGV. The CDR3 has 14 residues. The V and J ends lost 5 bases and 2 bases, in that order; junction bases with no gene match: 0. CDR3 residues: CASSGTGGNQPQHF. In DNA form, the CDR3 reads TGTGCCAGCAGCGGGACAGGGGGCAATCAGCCCCAGCATTTT.

As DNA, the CDR3 is TGTGCCACCCGGGACAGTAACTATGGCTACACCTTC. Translation: CATRDSNYGYTF. The genes are TRBV2 and TRBJ1-2, with TRBD1 matching over 7 bases. Germline V lookup: CDR1 SNHLY, CDR2 FYNNEI. The junction had 3 bases not matched to a gene; V was cut back by 10 bases and J by 1 base. The CDR3 consists of 12 residues.

This chain connects TRBV6-1 to TRBJ2-1; D perhaps matches TRBD2 (5 bases). Germline lookup yields CDR1 MNHNS and CDR2 SASEGT. V dropped 2 bases and J dropped 8 bases, with 13 bases sitting between them. The CDR3 is made up of 14 amino acids. CDR3 sequence (DNA): TGTGCCAGCAGTGAAATAACGACTACCGATGAGCAGTTCTTC. It encodes CASSEITTTDEQFF.